This T cell receptor beta chain was captured in a study of blood T cell repertoires in COVID-19. Study background: PBMCs, B-cell-depleted T cells, or T cells were the source of the cDNA or gDNA that made up the material.

Repertoires were generated with immunoSEQ multiplex PCR, while TCRdb's copy carries only in-frame clones and drops some. The sample has 150,000 to 200,000 clones, just under 95% seen once; the top ten hold approximately 4.6%. This CDR3 spans 12 amino acids. V was shortened by 2 bases and J by 6 bases, with 7 bases between the two germline ends. Per germline, CDR1 MNHEY and CDR2 SVGEGT. The chain is built from TRBV6-2 or TRBV6-3 and TRBJ1-2, with unresolved D. Sequencing was performed on peripheral blood. The TCR comes from a woman aged 45 to 65 with acute or convalescent COVID-19. This CDR3 is CASSYRENGYTF. The CDR3 coding sequence is TGTGCCAGCAGTTACCGGGAGAATGGCTACACCTTC.